Listed here are 27 T cell receptor beta chains from one sample, sequenced in a study of Tregs in tolerant kidney transplant recipients. The protocol was immunoSEQ multiplex PCR, while the TCRdb copy is restricted to in-frame clones and leaves out a portion. The top ten clones hold 1.5% to 2% of a sample with 75,000 to 100,000 clones, 80% to 95% of them seen once. Mixed chimerism was transient after nonmyeloablative marrow transplants from related graft donors. The source was CD4+ T cells from blood (PBMCs), collected 12 months after the transplant. The receptors come from a human patient who received a combined kidney and bone marrow transplant. Some T cells may be provided by the graft donor.

A few counts support this clone. The rearrangement uses TRBV9 and TRBJ2-1; 11 bases are a match to TRBD1. Per the germline V gene, CDR1 is SGDLS and CDR2 is YYNGEE. Losses at the gene ends were 4 bases for V and 5 bases for J; bases not matched to a gene: 5. This CDR3 is built from 15 residues. CDR3 protein: CASSPRGQGDNEQFF. The CDR3 DNA reads as TGTGCCAGCAGCCCCCGGGGACAGGGGGACAATGAGCAGTTCTTC.

This clone was seen only once. This sequence joins TRBV7-2 and TRBJ1-5, with no clear D. Germline V gene lookup returns CDR1 SGHTA and CDR2 FQGNSA. The CDR3 extends over 14 amino acids. Between the trimmed V and J ends, which lost 1 base and 5 bases, there was a span of 9 bases. The CDR3 bases are TGTGCCAGCAGCTTAGGTTTCCAGGATCAGCCCCAGCATTTT. Protein: CASSLGFQDQPQHF.

The V call is TRBV7-2, the J call TRBJ2-7; 10 bases agree with TRBD1. The CDR3 is 15 amino acids. V trimming: 5 bases; J trimming: 4 bases; junction bases outside the gene matches: 8. The germline V gene has CDR1 SGHTA and CDR2 FQGNSA. Written as DNA, the CDR3 is TGTGCCAGCAGCCCAAGACAGGGGGCGGGGTACGAGCAGTACTTC. It codes for CASSPRQGAGYEQYF.

The chain employs TRBV4-2 and TRBJ2-7; TRBD2 agrees at 12 bases. Germline CDR1 is LGHNA and CDR2 is YNFKEQ. This CDR3 region has 18 residues. J gave up 0 bases and V 1 base, and 7 bases lay outside the gene matches. As DNA, the CDR3 is TGTGCCAGCAGCCAAGGGAGGACTAGCGGGGCCAGCTCCTACGAGCAGTACTTC. It yields the protein CASSQGRTSGASSYEQYF.

CDR3 loop: CASSLTSGGDTGELFF. The CDR3 DNA is TGCGCCAGCAGCTTGACTAGCGGGGGGGACACCGGGGAGCTGTTTTTT. V gene TRBV5-1 combines with J gene TRBJ2-2; TRBD2 agrees at 13 bases. Trimming took 1 base from V and 3 from J; bases not matched to a gene: 0. Germline CDR1 SGHRS, CDR2 YFSETQ. CDR3 size: 16 residues. Complete variable domain (other parts from reference TRBV5-1 and TRBJ2-2): KAGVTQTPRYLIKTRGQQVTLSCSPISGHRSVSWYQQTPGQGLQFLFEYFSETQRNKGNFPGRFSGRQFSNSRSEMNVSTLELGDSALYLCASSLTSGGDTGELFFGEGSRLTVL.

This clone has a single count. The chain uses TRBV9 and TRBJ2-7; weak D call: TRBD2 (5 bases). The germline gives CDR1 SGDLS, CDR2 YYNGEE. V shed 7 bases and J shed 0 bases, with 14 bases lying between them. This CDR3 contains 14 residues. This CDR3 is CASSTGWSSYEQYF. The CDR3 DNA reads as TGTGCCAGCTCCACGGGGTGGAGCTCCTACGAGCAGTACTTC.

A note on this clone: Other nucleotide sequences in the sample specify the same CDR3. The rearrangement uses TRBV7-2 and TRBJ2-7; no definite D call. The length of the CDR3 is 12 residues. With 4 bases removed from V and 0 bases from J, the gap between germline ends came to 4 bases. CDR1 is SGHTA, CDR2 FQGNSA, per germline. The CDR3 DNA sequence: TGTGCCAGCAGCTCCTCCTCCTACGAGCAGTACTTC. Encoded protein: CASSSSSYEQYF.

V gene TRBV4-3 combines with J gene TRBJ2-5; D may be TRBD1 (6 bases). Per germline, CDR1 LGHNA and CDR2 YSLEER. The V and J ends lost 1 base and 5 bases respectively, with 8 bases between them. The CDR3 has 13 amino acids. CDR3 bases: TGCGCCAGCAGCCAAGGTGGGGGCGAGACCCAGTACTTC. Translated, it gives CASSQGGGETQYF.

The chain is built from TRBV20-1 and TRBJ1-3; D is undetermined. Trimming took off 6 bases at V and 3 bases at J, with 6 bases between the two ends. The V gene's germline CDR1 is DFQATT and CDR2 SNEGSKA (reference sequence). The CDR3 is made up of 11 amino acids. The CDR3 here is CSAQDGNTIYF. CDR3 in DNA: TGCAGTGCACAAGATGGAAACACCATATATTTT.

V is TRBV18 and J is TRBJ2-4; tentative D call: TRBD1 (6 bases). There are 15 residues in the CDR3. V was pared by 2 bases and J by 8 bases, with 16 bases between. Looked up from germline, CDR1 is KGHSH and CDR2 is LQKENI. Here the CDR3 reads CASSPTRGTFYIQYF. The CDR3 nucleotides are TGTGCCAGCTCACCAACCAGGGGAACATTTTACATTCAGTACTTC. Based on the CDR3 plus reference TRBV18 and TRBJ2-4, the full variable domain is NAGVMQNPRHLVRRRGQEARLRCSPMKGHSHVYWYRQLPEEGLKFMVYLQKENIIDESGMPKERFSAEFPKEGPSILRIQQVVRGDSAAYFCASSPTRGTFYIQYFGAGTRLSVL.

The rearrangement uses TRBV10-3 and TRBJ2-7; D possibly corresponds to TRBD1 (6 bases). This CDR3 has 13 amino acids. V was clipped by 4 bases and J by 6 bases, with 13 bases between them. From germline, CDR1 is ENHRY and CDR2 SYGVKD. The CDR3 nucleotides read TGTGCCATCAGTGGACAGGTCATGGGCGAGCAGTACTTC. This sequence encodes CAISGQVMGEQYF.

V is TRBV7-9 and J is TRBJ2-5; TRBD2 matches at 8 bases. CDR1 and CDR2 (germline): SEHNR, FQNEAQ (reference sequence). The CDR3 contains 14 residues. The V gene end was trimmed by 5 bases and the J gene end by 5 bases; junction bases not matched to a gene: 7. The CDR3 is CASSKESGSETQYF. The CDR3 DNA sequence: TGTGCCAGCAGCAAAGAGAGCGGGAGTGAGACCCAGTACTTC.

This chain uses TRBV7-2 with TRBJ2-3, with 9 nucleotides matching TRBD1. This CDR3 is built from 16 residues. CDR1 SGHTA and CDR2 FQGNSA come from the germline V gene. The V and J ends lost 3 bases and 1 base, in that order; junction bases with no gene match: 5. The chain's CDR3 is CASSFGRDRGTDTQYF. CDR3 in DNA: TGTGCCAGCAGCTTCGGCCGGGACAGGGGCACAGATACGCAGTATTTT. The full variable domain, in which reference TRBV7-2 and TRBJ2-3 provide the parts outside the CDR3, is GAGVSQSPSNKVTEKGKDVELRCDPISGHTALYWYRQSLGQGLEFLIYFQGNSAPDKSGLPSDRFSAERTGGSVSTLTIQRTQQEDSAVYLCASSFGRDRGTDTQYFGPGTRLTVL.

The chain has TRBV7-9 and TRBJ2-3; 11 bases are shared with TRBD2. This CDR3 is built from 16 residues. V shed 0 bases, J shed 4 bases, and the junction held 3 bases outside the gene matches. Germline CDR1 is SEHNR and CDR2 is FQNEAQ (reference sequence). CDR3 bases: TGTGCCAGCAGCTTAGCGCTAGCGGGAGGCCCAGATACGCAGTATTTT. Translating it yields CASSLALAGGPDTQYF.

This clone was detected once. The chain couples TRBV18 to TRBJ2-2; TRBD1 aligns across 11 bases. This CDR3 is built from 17 residues. Germline-derived CDR1 and CDR2 are KGHSH and LQKENI. J was trimmed by 5 bases and V by 6 bases; bases with no gene match: 11. The CDR3 sequence: CASSDSAGTGGTGELFF. As DNA, the CDR3 is TGTGCCAGCTCGGACTCAGCCGGGACAGGGGGAACCGGGGAGCTGTTTTTT.

The sample holds one count of this clone. V is TRBV18 and J is TRBJ1-1, with no clear D. Per germline, CDR1 KGHSH and CDR2 LQKENI. The CDR3 consists of 15 residues. The V gene lost 3 bases and the J gene lost 0 bases, with 11 bases spanning the gap. CDR3 in DNA: TGTGCCAGCTCACCGAGGGAGATTTTGAACACTGAAGCTTTCTTT. Its protein is CASSPREILNTEAFF.

The chain is built from TRBV7-3 and TRBJ2-3, with D hard to call. Germline V lookup: CDR1 SGHTA, CDR2 FQGTGA. The CDR3 spans 14 residues. Trimming took off 4 bases at V and 3 bases at J, with 11 bases between the two ends. The DNA for the CDR3 is TGTGCCAGCAGCTACAAGTCAGATACAGATACGCAGTATTTT. As protein: CASSYKSDTDTQYF.

This clone was observed once. The rearrangement joins TRBV7-9 to TRBJ2-7; TRBD2 matches at 16 bases. This CDR3 spans 17 amino acids. Looked up from germline, CDR1 is SEHNR and CDR2 is FQNEAQ (reference sequence). With V trimmed by 1 base and J by 2 bases, 2 bases remained unmatched. In DNA, the CDR3 is TGTGCCAGCAGCTTAGTGGGACTAGCGGGAGGGCCCTACGAGCAGTACTTC. Translation gives CASSLVGLAGGPYEQYF. The full variable domain, in which reference TRBV7-9 and TRBJ2-7 provide the parts outside the CDR3, is DTGVSQNPRHKITKRGQNVTFRCDPISEHNRLYWYRQTLGQGPEFLTYFQNEAQLEKSRLLSDRFSAERPKGSFSTLEIQRTEQGDSAMYLCASSLVGLAGGPYEQYFGPGTRLTVT.

The chain combines TRBV21-1 with TRBJ1-5; the D call of TRBD1 is as the table states it, not checked on the DNA. TRBV21-1 is an annotated pseudogene. The CDR3 totals 17 residues. In nucleotides, the CDR3 is TGTGCCAGCAGCAAAGCGCTTCCCACAGGGGCCCGGGGGCCCCAGCATTTT. Its translation: CASSKALPTGARGPQHF.

The chain carries TRBV28 and TRBJ2-7, with D maybe TRBD1 (6 bases). The CDR3 covers 15 residues. V lost 6 bases and J 0 bases, leaving 15 bases between the germline ends. Germline V CDR1 and CDR2: MDHEN, SYDVKM. CDR3 amino acids: CASRPGTLHSYEQYF. CDR3 DNA sequence: TGTGCCAGCAGACCCGGGACACTCCACTCCTACGAGCAGTACTTC.

This chain connects TRBV19 to TRBJ2-2, with D maybe TRBD1 (6 bases). This CDR3 is 15 amino acids long. CDR1 is LNHDA and CDR2 is SQIVND in the germline V gene (reference sequence). V shed 5 bases and J shed 7 bases, with 17 bases lying between them. The CDR3 DNA is TGTGCCAGTAGTCGACAGGTGTTACCCAGCGGGGAGCTGTTTTTT. Residues: CASSRQVLPSGELFF.

This CDR3 is CASSIETGYGYTF. CDR3 coding DNA: TGTGCCAGTAGTATCGAAACAGGCTATGGCTACACCTTC. This rearrangement joins TRBV19 to TRBJ1-2, with a weak D call TRBD1 (5 bases). Germline V gene data show CDR1 as LNHDA and CDR2 as SQIVND (reference sequence). The length of the CDR3 is 13 residues. V lost 3 bases to trimming and J lost 4 bases, with 9 bases between them. The full variable domain, with the rest looked up from reference TRBV19 and TRBJ1-2, is DGGITQSPKYLFRKEGQNVTLSCEQNLNHDAMYWYRQDPGQGLRLIYYSQIVNDFQKGDIAEGYSVSREKKESFPLTVTSAQKNPTAFYLCASSIETGYGYTFGSGTRLTVV.

The J gene is TRBJ2-1, the V gene TRBV11-3, with TRBD1 as a possible D gene (6 bases). Germline CDR1 reads SGHNT; CDR2 reads YENEEA. CDR3 length equals 14 residues. The V end was cut by 5 bases, the J end by 7 bases, with 15 bases between. CDR3 sequence (DNA): TGTGCCAGCAGCCCGGGACAAAGAGGGAATGAGCAGTTCTTC. Protein product: CASSPGQRGNEQFF.

This clone appeared once. The rearrangement joins TRBV5-1 to TRBJ2-3; the D gene is possibly TRBD2 (6 bases). Germline V gives CDR1 SGHRS, CDR2 YFSETQ. V was clipped by 5 bases and J by 4 bases, with 14 bases between them. The CDR3 is 14 amino acids. CDR3 sequence reads: CASRGTVSADTQYF. The CDR3 bases are TGCGCCAGCAGAGGGACTGTGTCCGCAGATACGCAGTATTTT.

The chain employs TRBV6-5 and TRBJ1-2; unclear D gene. V lost 2 bases to trimming and J lost 3 bases, with 10 bases between them. The CDR3 consists of 14 residues. CDR1 and CDR2 (germline): MNHEY, SVGAGI. CDR3 in DNA: TGTGCCAGCAGTTACCGTAGCGCCGACTATGGCTACACCTTC. Its translation: CASSYRSADYGYTF.

The V gene is TRBV9, the J gene TRBJ2-5, with 7 nucleotides matching TRBD1. In germline, CDR1 is SGDLS, CDR2 YYNGEE. With V trimmed by 4 bases and J by 5 bases, 8 bases remained unmatched. The CDR3 totals 14 residues. CDR3 sequence: CASSLRQGWETQYF. The CDR3 coding sequence is TGTGCCAGCAGCCTTCGACAGGGCTGGGAGACCCAGTACTTC.

Regarding this clone: The sample holds other DNA sequences that translate to the same CDR3. The chain couples TRBV5-1 to TRBJ1-6; 9 positions match TRBD1. Trimming removed 0 bases from V and 7 bases from J; junction bases left unmatched: 8. CDR3 length: 17 residues. Germline V gives CDR1 SGHRS, CDR2 YFSETQ. The CDR3 here is CASSLATGGVGNSPLHF. The CDR3 DNA sequence: TGCGCCAGCAGCTTGGCTACAGGGGGCGTTGGGAATTCACCCCTCCACTTT.